This TCR beta chain originates from a study of CD8 T cells in ankylosing spondylitis. This clonotype has only a few counts. What it recognizes is unknown. A quantitative 5'-RACE method, one with molecular barcodes, was used to make TCR beta libraries. TCRdb analysed the 5' RACE reads with MiXCR anew, one entry per CDR3 protein. The sample includes approximately 300,000 distinct CDR3 sequences, 7.5% to 9% seen only once; the top ten take 13% to 15%. Findings and limits, study-wide: CD8+ by phenotype, disease-linked clones were relatively rare in peripheral blood. There was reportedly significant enrichment of clones that were disease-linked in matched ankylosing spondylitis synovial fluid. Earlier studies detected some motif variants in reactive arthritis synovial fluid and blood. Ankylosing spondylitis blood appeared to be characterized by a TCR beta motif of several highly homologous variants.

Germline V CDR1 and CDR2: MNHEY, SVGEGT. The CDR3 loop spans 16 amino acids. Trimming removed 10 bases at V and 0 bases at J, with 19 bases between. The gene calls are TRBV6-2 or TRBV6-3 and TRBJ2-1, with D possibly TRBD2 on 5 matching bases. This sequence originates from a male donor with ankylosing spondylitis. The specimen sequenced was blood, either unsorted or a sorted T cell fraction (not recorded which). Written as DNA, the CDR3 is TGTGCCATCTTGGACCCTTCTCGGGGCTCCTACAATGAGCAGTTCTTC. It encodes CAILDPSRGSYNEQFF.